This section outlines one TCR beta chain sequence together with its context. This clone was found a few times. What antigen it recognizes has not been identified. No much larger clone is present one base from it, and per-base qualities are unavailable. Libraries came from the immunoSEQ multiplex PCR assay. A mixture of 60 forward primers for TCR Vbeta segments and 13 reverse primers for TCR Jbeta segments was used in the multiplex PCR. The CDR3 region of rearranged TCR beta genes was amplified from genomic DNA by a multiplex PCR assay. Amplified TCR beta libraries were sequenced as 87-base-pair reads on the Illumina HiSeq System. As for the original processing: A later analysis counted 75 million to 100 million unique TCR beta chains across the approximately 700 repertoires, and roughly 11 million of these chains were shared by at least two donors. A nearest-neighbor algorithm error-corrected the raw reads and collapsed the reads into unique sequences, merging closely related sequences to remove PCR and sequencing errors. Alignment of CDR3 sequences to IMGT reference sequences was used to assign V, D and J gene segments. For a sequence to be retained, a match of at least six nucleotides to both a V gene segment and a J gene segment was required. Rearrangements were classified as productive when the CDR3 lacked stop codons and remained in frame with V and J, and all other rearrangements were classified as non-productive. CDR3 was defined by IMGT convention, running from the second conserved V-encoded cysteine to the conserved J-encoded phenylalanine. Sequences without an unambiguous match to a single V gene segment were excluded from the earlier analysis of about 600 of the donors. An earlier analysis of 587 of the donors classified V segments as functional when productive rearrangements were above 56.7% and as segregating when the standard deviation between donors was above 5%. A statistical classification framework was built to diagnose cytomegalovirus status from the catalog of TCR beta chain sequences. V and J gene assignment, in a later analysis, came from comparing TCR nucleotide sequences with IMGT/GENE-DB human TR gene sequences. In a later analysis, CDR3 sequences and most-parsimonious VDJ recombination scenarios were assigned using the TCRdist pipeline. In a later analysis, each TCR beta chain was defined by its CDR3 amino acid sequence together with its V-gene family, and reads without a unique V-gene family were excluded. As a way to deal with suspected cross-contamination and a sequencing artifact, a later analysis dropped 450 to 600 nucleotide sequences that were highly shared and had low generation probability. For each public chain, a later analysis derived a clonal expansion index from normalized ranks of inferred template counts within each repertoire. A later analysis computed generation probabilities with a VDJ recombination model fitted to out-of-frame rearrangements, and checked the results against IGoR. In a later analysis, hypergeometric tests were used to score TCR-TCR, TCR-HLA and TCR-CMV co-occurrence, with a repertoire-size bias correction applied to TCR pairs. False discovery rates were estimated in a later analysis by permuting HLA or CMV assignments 20 times. In a later analysis, co-occurring TCRs were grouped with DBSCAN, and TCRdist sequence similarity was added when clustering was performed within HLA-allele-positive subsets. For co-occurrence clustering, repertoires with fewer than 30,000 or more than 120,000 public chains were excluded, along with roughly five repertoires with anomalous nucleotide sharing. TCRdb holds this immuneACCESS table with in-frame rearrangements only. Some clones are missing; in checked studies, unresolved V genes explain under half, and the rest has no known cause. The D gene and trimming were derived from the DNA, and the V and J assignments and clone size from that table. This sample comprises approximately 160,000 clones, around 68% of them detected only once. The biggest ten clones account for approximately 2.8% of the sample.

The sample is drawn from a study of cytomegalovirus exposure and HLA in healthy donors (TCRdb year 2017). Regarding the study in general: An earlier analysis of 550 to 700 of the donors reported 276 Gb of sequence data and some 120 million unique TCR beta sequences from about 200 million T cells. Around 320 gigabases of sequencing data and approximately 85 million unique TCR sequences were included in an early release covering 550 to 650 HLA-typed donors. Among the roughly 400 genotyped donors, more than 70% belonged to the genetic ancestry cluster associated with self-reported Caucasian donors. The study was designed to test whether signatures of past pathogen exposure could be identified by cataloging public T cell receptors. The study used immunosequencing to profile the T cell repertoires of more than 650 subjects and linked those repertoires to cytomegalovirus serostatus. Besides the first cohort of around 670 subjects, a separate validation cohort made up of over a hundred different subjects was used. To predict cytomegalovirus infection status, the study brought together high-throughput TCR immunosequencing, statistical association of individual TCRs with disease status, and machine learning. A later analysis re-examined previously published TCR beta repertoires from about 670 donors and added high-resolution HLA genotyping to investigate patterns of TCR occurrence. Rather than drawing on any new phenotypic data, the later analysis identified candidate immune exposures from TCR beta sequences and the way those sequences occurred across donors. In an earlier analysis of roughly 540 of the donors, high-throughput TCR beta sequencing was used to judge whether each TCR beta V gene segment behaved as functional or pseudogenic. Donor age, sex, ethnicity and CMV serostatus were collected together with the repertoire data. A later genetic analysis used genome-wide SNP genotypes for about 65% of the 666 donors, treating that subset as a discovery cohort. All discovery cohort repertoires had been generated using a single sequencing platform. Class I and class II HLA loci were covered by the typing at four-digit resolution. The number of donors typed differed by locus, with about 629-630 for A, B, C, DRB1 and DQB1, around 520 for DQA1, approximately 570 for DPA1, and 472 for DPB1. Roughly five DR-DQ haplotypes were handled as single units for association and clustering because linkage in the cohort was strong. Among 398 genotyped donors of the cohort, an average of about 240,000 unique TCR beta nucleotide sequences were sequenced per donor, 15% to 20% of them non-productive. Results the study describes overall, beyond this receptor: In an earlier analysis of under 600 of the donors, most TCR beta V segments were observed in productive rearrangements about 90% or about 30% of the time, broadly matching IMGT annotations. Sequencing depth was assumed to be roughly uniform across donors in the presence/absence analyses, though that assumption may not hold. In vitro tests confirmed that a few of the cytomegalovirus-associated TCR beta chains recognize cytomegalovirus antigens. Because some donors lacked HLA typing at each locus, the association tests relied only on the typed subset. Cytomegalovirus status was reported to be diagnosed by the classifier with high specificity and sensitivity in both the original and validation cohorts. In this cohort, only TCR beta chains were sequenced, and detectable features were limited by the absence of alpha or paired-chain data. Linkage disequilibrium might explain the correlated functional status among segregating V segments, but an unknown experimental factor could not be excluded. Across donors, most TCR sequences were observed very rarely, whereas some public TCRs were present in many individuals. A later analysis found that TCR association rates varied across HLA loci, with DRB1 alleles showing the most associated TCRs and HLA-C alleles the fewest. Because the 87-base-pair reads could not distinguish some IMGT-functional V segments, including TRBV6-2 and TRBV6-3, those segments were excluded. Compared with equally common non-associated chains, HLA-associated TCR beta chains in a later analysis were more clonally expanded and had lower generation probabilities. A later analysis found that most CMV-associated TCR beta chains appeared HLA-restricted, with HLA associations seemingly driven largely by CMV exposure. In a later genetic analysis, a missense DCLRE1C variant was associated with V-gene and J-gene trimming of TCR beta chains, and the association was replicated in an independent cohort. A group of highly shared sequence variants was considered likely to be a technical artifact of the sequencing pipeline. Because counts were too low, seventeen rarely observed V segments, including chromosome 9 orphons, were left out of the earlier analysis of some 640 of the donors. In a later analysis, several top co-occurrence clusters were reported to appear linked to parvovirus B19, influenza, CMV and Epstein-Barr virus. The authors suggested that the approach could potentially be extended to other disease states and immunological phenotypes. Immune exposure information for the cohort was limited to CMV serostatus. Specific HLA alleles were associated with 15,000 to 20,000 TCR beta sequences at a false discovery rate of 0.05 in a later analysis. Assigning TCR associations to individual alleles was difficult when HLA alleles, especially DR and DQ, strongly co-occurred. A later genetic analysis reported fewer N-insertions in productive TCRs among donors in an Asian-associated ancestry cluster than the roughly 700-donor mean. The study listed 164 TCR beta chains as associated with cytomegalovirus. A further reported finding was that TCR beta sequences accurately predicted the HLA-A and HLA-B alleles for most subjects in the first cohort.

For CDR1 and CDR2, the germline V gene lists SGHRS and YFSETQ. Trimming takes 4 bases from V and 6 bases from J, and the germline ends sit 17 bases apart. Taken from cysteine to phenylalanine, the CDR3 has 15 residues. Of the read, only the CDR3 DNA is kept; its 45 bases are in frame from base 1. In total, fewer than 750 healthy bone marrow donors made up the cohort. At the time of sampling, all cohort members were nominally healthy, though unrecorded immune exposures were likely present. The donor was CMV seropositive and belonged to the group of 250 to 350 seropositive cohort members. A peripheral blood sample was collected from each donor, and TCR beta sequencing was performed on peripheral blood mononuclear cells. The Qiagen DNeasy Blood Extraction Kit was used to extract genomic DNA from the blood cell samples.

Input material: PBMCs. The sequence was collected from a woman aged 40 to 55 in good health and CMV-seropositive. The rearranged segments are TRBV5-1 and TRBJ2-1; tentative D gene TRBD2, with 5 bases matching. The DNA is TGCGCCAGCAGCCTCGGCGCCATCGGAGGCAATGAGCAGTTCTTC. It translates as CASSLGAIGGNEQFF.